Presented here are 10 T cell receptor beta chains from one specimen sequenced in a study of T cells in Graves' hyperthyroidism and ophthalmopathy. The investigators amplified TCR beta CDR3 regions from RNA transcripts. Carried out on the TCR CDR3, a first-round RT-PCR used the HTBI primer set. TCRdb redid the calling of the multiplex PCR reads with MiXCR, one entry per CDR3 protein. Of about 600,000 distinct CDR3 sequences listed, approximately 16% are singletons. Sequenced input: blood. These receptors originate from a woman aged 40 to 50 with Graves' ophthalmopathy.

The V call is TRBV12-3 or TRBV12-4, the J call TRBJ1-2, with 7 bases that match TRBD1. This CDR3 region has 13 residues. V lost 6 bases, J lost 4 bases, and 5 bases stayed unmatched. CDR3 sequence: CASRLTGSYGYTF. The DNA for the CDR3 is TGTGCCAGCAGGCTGACAGGGAGCTATGGCTACACCTTC.

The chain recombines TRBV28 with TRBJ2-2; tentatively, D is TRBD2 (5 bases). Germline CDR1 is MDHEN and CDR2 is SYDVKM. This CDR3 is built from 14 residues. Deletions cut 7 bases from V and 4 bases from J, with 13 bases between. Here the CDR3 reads CASIPGFGTGELFF. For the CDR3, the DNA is TGTGCCAGCATCCCGGGGTTCGGCACCGGGGAGCTGTTTTTT.

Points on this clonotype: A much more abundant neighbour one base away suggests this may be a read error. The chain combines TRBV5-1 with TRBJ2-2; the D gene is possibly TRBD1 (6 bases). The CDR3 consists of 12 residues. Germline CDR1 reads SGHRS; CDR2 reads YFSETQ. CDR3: CPSSSGVGELFF. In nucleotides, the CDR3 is TGCCCCAGCAGCTCAGGGGTCGGGGAGCTGTTTTTT. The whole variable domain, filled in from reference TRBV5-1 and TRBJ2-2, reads KAGVTQTPRYLIKTRGQQVTLSCSPISGHRSVSWYQQTPGQGLQFLFEYFSETQRNKGNFPGRFSGRQFSNSRSEMNVSTLELGDSALYLCPSSSGVGELFFGEGSRLTVL.

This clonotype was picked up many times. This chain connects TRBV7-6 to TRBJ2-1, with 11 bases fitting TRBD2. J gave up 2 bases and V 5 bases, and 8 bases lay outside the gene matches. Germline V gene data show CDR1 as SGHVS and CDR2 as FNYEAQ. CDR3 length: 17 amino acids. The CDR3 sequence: CASSRTSGRFTYNEQFF. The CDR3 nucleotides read TGTGCCAGCAGCCGCACTAGCGGGAGATTCACCTACAATGAGCAGTTCTTC.

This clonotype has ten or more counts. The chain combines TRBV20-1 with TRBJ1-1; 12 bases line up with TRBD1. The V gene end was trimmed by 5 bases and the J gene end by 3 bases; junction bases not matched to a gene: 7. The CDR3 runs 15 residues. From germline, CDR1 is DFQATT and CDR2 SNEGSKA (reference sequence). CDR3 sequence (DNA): TGCAGTGCTGGTGGGGACAGGGGGCGAGACACTGAAGCTTTCTTT. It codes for CSAGGDRGRDTEAFF.

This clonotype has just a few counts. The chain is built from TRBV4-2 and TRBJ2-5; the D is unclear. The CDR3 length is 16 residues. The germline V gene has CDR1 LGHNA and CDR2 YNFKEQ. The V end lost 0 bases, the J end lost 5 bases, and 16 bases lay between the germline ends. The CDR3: CASSQERKMTRETQYF. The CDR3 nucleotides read TGTGCCAGCAGCCAAGAAAGGAAAATGACCCGGGAGACCCAGTACTTC.

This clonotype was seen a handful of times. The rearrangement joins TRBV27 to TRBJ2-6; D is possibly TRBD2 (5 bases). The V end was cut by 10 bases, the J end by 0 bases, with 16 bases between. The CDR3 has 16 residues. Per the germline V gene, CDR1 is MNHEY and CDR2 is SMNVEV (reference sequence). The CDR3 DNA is TGTGCCACTCGGGGATTAAGGTACTCTGGGGCCAACGTCCTGACTTTC. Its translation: CATRGLRYSGANVLTF.

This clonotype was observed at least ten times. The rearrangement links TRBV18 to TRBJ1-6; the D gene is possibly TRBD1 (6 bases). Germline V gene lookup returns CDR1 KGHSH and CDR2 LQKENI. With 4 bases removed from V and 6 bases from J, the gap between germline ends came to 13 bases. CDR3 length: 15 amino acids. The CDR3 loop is CASSRDTWGNSPLHF. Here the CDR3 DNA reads TGTGCCAGCTCACGGGACACCTGGGGTAATTCACCCCTCCACTTT.

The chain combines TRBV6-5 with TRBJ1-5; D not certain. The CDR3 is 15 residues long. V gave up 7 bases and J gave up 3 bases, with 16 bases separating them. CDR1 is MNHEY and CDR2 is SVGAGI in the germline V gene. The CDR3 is CASNYLSQFNQPQHF. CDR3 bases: TGTGCCAGCAATTATCTCTCCCAATTCAATCAGCCCCAGCATTTT.

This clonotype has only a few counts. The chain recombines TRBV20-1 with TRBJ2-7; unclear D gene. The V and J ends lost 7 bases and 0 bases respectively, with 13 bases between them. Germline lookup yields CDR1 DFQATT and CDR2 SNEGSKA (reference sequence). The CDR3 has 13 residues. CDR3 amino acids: CSGRPGGSYEQYF. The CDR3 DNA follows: TGCAGTGGCAGGCCCGGCGGCTCCTACGAGCAGTACTTC.